One and the same sample provided the 32 T cell receptor beta chains below, sequenced in a study of cytomegalovirus exposure and HLA in healthy donors. Profiling relied on immunoSEQ multiplex PCR, and the TCRdb table lists in-frame clones only, not all of them. In the table there are roughly 200,000 clones, about 89% of which are singletons. Sequenced material: PBMCs. These receptors were obtained from a man aged 25 to 40 in good health and CMV-seropositive.

V usage is TRBV7-2 and J usage is TRBJ2-7; D is ambiguous. The length of the CDR3 is 13 residues. Looked up from germline, CDR1 is SGHTA and CDR2 is FQGNSA. V was trimmed by 8 bases and J by 3 bases, leaving 14 bases between them. The CDR3 coding sequence is TGTGCCAGCTCCCTTAGGGTGGTCTACGAGCAGTACTTC. Amino acid sequence: CASSLRVVYEQYF.

V is TRBV6-5 and J is TRBJ1-4, with D possibly matching TRBD1 (6 bases). Germline values: CDR1 MNHEY, CDR2 SVGAGI. CDR3 length: 13 residues. V was trimmed by 8 bases and J by 8 bases, leaving 15 bases between them. CDR3 region: CASGGQAQEKLFF. CDR3 DNA sequence: TGTGCCAGCGGGGGGCAGGCCCAAGAAAAACTGTTTTTT.

This clone was counted a single time. CDR3 sequence: CASSQPGQGSNTGELFF. The CDR3 nucleotides are TGCGCCAGCAGCCAACCGGGACAGGGGTCCAACACCGGGGAGCTGTTTTTT. The genes are TRBV4-1 and TRBJ2-2; 10 bases agree with TRBD1. Germline trimming cut 2 bases from V and 2 bases from J; bases unmatched to any gene: 5. The CDR3 sequence is 17 residues long. CDR1 is MGHRA and CDR2 is YSYEKL in the germline V gene.

This chain uses TRBV28 with TRBJ1-5; D is ambiguous. This CDR3 is built from 13 residues. V lost 8 bases and J 2 bases, leaving 10 bases between the germline ends. The germline V gene has CDR1 MDHEN and CDR2 SYDVKM. The CDR3 is CASDDGGNQPQHF. For the CDR3, the DNA is TGTGCCAGCGACGATGGGGGCAATCAGCCCCAGCATTTT.

This chain joins TRBV7-9 and TRBJ2-7; D uncertain. The CDR3 is 13 amino acids. Germline assignment: CDR1 SEHNR and CDR2 FQNEAQ (reference sequence). V lost 5 bases and J 6 bases, leaving 14 bases between the germline ends. CDR3 sequence reads: CASSPMIGPEQYF. DNA of the CDR3: TGTGCCAGCAGCCCGATGATTGGTCCCGAGCAGTACTTC.

This CDR3 reads CASTYGSGNEQFF. The CDR3 region has the DNA TGTGCCAGCACCTACGGGTCCGGCAATGAGCAGTTCTTC. The chain carries TRBV7-9 and TRBJ2-1; D is undetermined. Trimming pared 7 bases from V and 6 bases from J, leaving 13 bases between. The V gene's germline CDR1 is SEHNR and CDR2 FQNEAQ (reference sequence). The CDR3 runs 13 residues.

CDR3: CASYVDRFHLGTGELFF. The DNA for the CDR3 is TGTGCCAGCTACGTAGACAGGTTTCATTTGGGGACCGGGGAGCTGTTTTTT. This chain uses TRBV27 with TRBJ2-2; D is possibly TRBD1 (6 bases). This CDR3 is 17 amino acids long. Trimming removed 8 bases from V and 5 bases from J, with 24 bases in between. From germline, CDR1 is MNHEY and CDR2 SMNVEV (reference sequence).

The chain employs TRBV6-5 and TRBJ2-7; TRBD2 matches 8 bases. The CDR3 runs 15 residues. Losses at the gene ends were 0 bases for V and 2 bases for J; bases not matched to a gene: 3. Germline V CDR1 and CDR2: MNHEY, SVGAGI. The CDR3 nucleotides read TGTGCCAGCAGTTACTCTAGCGGGGAAACCTACGAGCAGTACTTC. This gives the protein CASSYSSGETYEQYF.

The chain uses TRBV2 and TRBJ1-6; 8 bases line up with TRBD1. The CDR3 sequence is 15 residues long. V shed 7 bases and J 5 bases; nucleotides not matched to a gene: 7. CDR1 SNHLY and CDR2 FYNNEI come from the germline V gene. This CDR3 reads CASNPDRVNNSPLHF. CDR3 sequence (DNA): TGTGCCAGCAACCCGGACAGGGTGAATAATTCACCCCTCCACTTT.

The rearrangement joins TRBV5-1 to TRBJ2-7; D ambiguous. This CDR3 region has 15 residues. Germline V lookup: CDR1 SGHRS, CDR2 YFSETQ. The V end lost 2 bases, the J end lost 0 bases, and 12 bases lay between the germline ends. CDR3: CASSFRSANSYEQYF. As DNA, the CDR3 is TGCGCCAGCAGCTTCCGGTCGGCCAACTCCTACGAGCAGTACTTC.

This sequence joins TRBV6-1 and TRBJ2-7; D gene unclear. V lost 3 bases and J 12 bases, leaving 12 bases between the germline ends. The length of the CDR3 is 11 residues. The germline CDR1 and CDR2 sequences are MNHNS and SASEGT. The CDR3 sequence: CASSEDVLVYF. CDR3 bases: TGTGCCAGCAGTGAGGATGTTCTAGTGTACTTC.

J is TRBJ1-1 and V is TRBV10-3; D is perhaps TRBD1 (5 bases). CDR1 is ENHRY and CDR2 is SYGVKD in the germline V gene. The CDR3 is 12 residues long. Trimming removed 3 bases from V and 11 bases from J, with 13 bases in between. The CDR3 reads CAISDGGSSAFF. The DNA of the CDR3 is TGTGCCATCAGTGATGGGGGAAGTTCGGCTTTCTTT.

The chain links TRBV10-3 to TRBJ2-7; D perhaps matches TRBD1 (5 bases). The CDR3 totals 12 residues. With 6 bases removed from V and 1 base from J, the gap between germline ends came to 7 bases. Germline CDR1 ENHRY, CDR2 SYGVKD. The CDR3 sequence is CAIRGDSYEQYF. CDR3 DNA sequence: TGTGCCATCAGAGGGGATTCCTACGAGCAGTACTTC.

This clone was picked up a small number of times. V and J are TRBV6-1 and TRBJ1-4; 7 positions agree with TRBD1. The CDR3 has 14 amino acids. The ends lost 3 bases at V and 7 bases at J; junction bases unmatched: 5. Germline V gene lookup returns CDR1 MNHNS and CDR2 SASEGT. The CDR3 DNA reads as TGTGCCAGCAGTGAGACAGGGTTGACTGAAAAACTGTTTTTT. Amino acids: CASSETGLTEKLFF.

In this sample, this clone turned up once. This chain uses TRBV2 with TRBJ2-7; 10 bases fit TRBD2. V lost 3 bases to trimming and J lost 4 bases; unmatched junction nucleotides: 15. Germline CDR1 and CDR2: SNHLY and FYNNEI. The CDR3 spans 18 residues. CDR3 protein: CASSDDAPGLATVYEQYF. The DNA for the CDR3 is TGTGCCAGCAGTGATGACGCGCCGGGACTAGCGACGGTATACGAGCAGTACTTC.

The V and J genes are TRBV27 and TRBJ2-7, with 12 bases identical to TRBD1. The CDR3 has 16 amino acids. The trim removed 4 bases at V and 4 bases at J, leaving 8 bases unmatched. Germline lookup yields CDR1 MNHEY and CDR2 SMNVEV (reference sequence). The CDR3 protein is CASSSPGTGGGYEQYF. In DNA form, the CDR3 reads TGTGCCAGCAGTTCCCCCGGGACAGGGGGCGGGTACGAGCAGTACTTC.

This clone was recorded a few times. The chain carries TRBV13 and TRBJ2-7, with 8 bases fitting TRBD1. This CDR3 spans 15 amino acids. Trimming took 5 bases from V and 4 from J; bases not matched to a gene: 10. Germline CDR1 and CDR2: PRHDT and FYEKMQ (reference sequence). CDR3 sequence reads: CASSPPQGARYEQYF. As DNA, the CDR3 is TGTGCCAGCAGCCCACCCCAGGGGGCGCGGTACGAGCAGTACTTC.

The V call is TRBV2, the J call TRBJ2-2; either TRBD1 or TRBD2 may supply D (5 bases each). CDR1 and CDR2 (germline): SNHLY, FYNNEI. The CDR3 has 16 residues. The V end was cut by 7 bases, the J end by 0 bases, with 15 bases between. DNA of the CDR3: TGTGCCAGCACCGATCCGGGGCCCGCGAACACCGGGGAGCTGTTTTTT. Its translation is CASTDPGPANTGELFF.

In regard to this clone: Other DNA sequences of this sample code for an identical CDR3. J is TRBJ2-1 and V is TRBV5-1; maybe TRBD2 (5 bases). This CDR3 is built from 14 residues. Looked up from germline, CDR1 is SGHRS and CDR2 is YFSETQ. V was shortened by 0 bases and J by 4 bases, with 8 bases between the two germline ends. This chain's CDR3 is CASSLAGEYNEQFF. The CDR3 bases are TGCGCCAGCAGCTTGGCCGGGGAATACAATGAGCAGTTCTTC.

The genes are TRBV5-1 and TRBJ1-4; tentative D call: TRBD1 (5 bases). From germline, CDR1 is SGHRS and CDR2 YFSETQ. The CDR3 has 16 residues. V was shortened by 4 bases and J by 2 bases, with 15 bases between the two germline ends. The CDR3, as DNA: TGCGCCAGCAGCCCATCAAGGGGTGGCACTAATGAAAAACTGTTTTTT. It codes for CASSPSRGGTNEKLFF.

This clone was seen ten or more times. The V and J genes are TRBV6-6 and TRBJ2-7, with D perhaps TRBD1 (6 bases). V was trimmed by 6 bases and J by 5 bases, leaving 11 bases between them. This CDR3 contains 12 residues. CDR1 is MNHNY, CDR2 SVGAGI, per germline (reference sequence). CDR3 bases: TGTGCCAGCAGAAGCACAGGGAACGAGCAGTACTTC. This gives the protein CASRSTGNEQYF.

The rearrangement links TRBV25-1 to TRBJ2-7; 9 bases align to TRBD1. V lost 6 bases and J lost 4; bases outside the gene matches: 10. CDR3 length: 15 amino acids. Germline V gene data show CDR1 as MGHDK and CDR2 as SYGVNS. The CDR3 sequence: CASRETGTGIYEQYF. For the CDR3, the DNA is TGTGCCAGCAGGGAGACCGGGACAGGGATATACGAGCAGTACTTC.

The chain is built from TRBV2 and TRBJ1-1, with D maybe TRBD1 (6 bases). Germline V lookup: CDR1 SNHLY, CDR2 FYNNEI. CDR3 length equals 15 residues. The germline V and J ends were trimmed by 2 bases and 4 bases, with 14 bases remaining between them. The chain's CDR3 is CASSELRGGGTEAFF. CDR3 nucleotide sequence: TGTGCCAGCAGTGAATTGCGGGGGGGCGGCACTGAAGCTTTCTTT.

The chain links TRBV11-1 to TRBJ2-2; D unresolved. Trimming cost V 2 bases and J 5 bases, with 6 bases left between them. Germline assignment: CDR1 SGHAT and CDR2 FQDESV (reference sequence). The CDR3 runs 13 residues. CDR3 DNA sequence: TGTGCCAGCAGCTTAAGTCAGACCGGGGAGCTGTTTTTT. Protein sequence: CASSLSQTGELFF.

The genes are TRBV9 and TRBJ2-1; either TRBD1 or TRBD2 may fit D (5 bases each). V shed 0 bases and J shed 6 bases, with 13 bases lying between them. From germline, CDR1 is SGDLS and CDR2 YYNGEE. The CDR3 sequence is 15 residues long. The CDR3 loop is CASSVGQGRGNEQFF. In DNA, the CDR3 is TGTGCCAGCAGCGTAGGGCAGGGCCGGGGCAATGAGCAGTTCTTC.

The rearrangement links TRBV5-1 to TRBJ2-5; D may be TRBD1 or TRBD2 (5 bases each). Trimming stripped 0 bases from V and 5 bases from J, with 11 bases between. Germline CDR1 SGHRS, CDR2 YFSETQ. The CDR3 has 14 residues. CDR3 sequence: CASSLGGGAETQYF. CDR3 nucleotide sequence: TGCGCCAGCAGCTTGGGTGGGGGTGCGGAGACCCAGTACTTC.

The chain carries TRBV5-4 and TRBJ2-5; the D is unclear. V shed 9 bases and J shed 2 bases, with 14 bases lying between them. The CDR3 sequence is 13 residues long. From germline, CDR1 is SGHNT and CDR2 YYREEE (reference sequence). In DNA form, the CDR3 reads TGTGCCACCTCCCGGACCTATCAAGAGACCCAGTACTTC. This encodes CATSRTYQETQYF.

The CDR3 nucleotides are TGTGCCAGCAGCTTCCAGACCAGCTCCTACGAGCAGTACTTC. It yields the protein CASSFQTSSYEQYF. This chain connects TRBV7-6 to TRBJ2-7; D is ambiguous. The CDR3 extends over 14 amino acids. Per the germline V gene, CDR1 is SGHVS and CDR2 is FNYEAQ. The ends were cut back, 3 bases at V and 0 bases at J, with 9 bases in the middle.

V and J are TRBV7-3 and TRBJ2-3, with 13 nucleotides matching TRBD2. Germline V gene lookup returns CDR1 SGHTA and CDR2 FQGTGA. The CDR3 contains 20 residues. With 5 bases clipped from V and 1 base from J, the junction kept 15 bases outside the gene matches. CDR3 nucleotide sequence: TGTGCCAGCAGCCTGCGGACTAGCGGGGGCCATGCACAAGGCACAGATACGCAGTATTTT. This gives the protein CASSLRTSGGHAQGTDTQYF.

This clone was counted a few times. The chain is built from TRBV5-4 and TRBJ2-4, with D unresolved. This CDR3 spans 14 amino acids. Trimming took 0 bases from V and 8 from J, leaving 12 bases between them. CDR1 is SGHNT, CDR2 YYREEE, per germline (reference sequence). In DNA form, the CDR3 reads TGTGCCAGCAGCTTGGACACTTTTGGCTACATTCAGTACTTC. Translation gives CASSLDTFGYIQYF.

V usage is TRBV5-6 and J usage is TRBJ1-5; no firm D call. This CDR3 contains 15 residues. Germline loops: CDR1 SGHDT, CDR2 YYEEEE. The ends were cut back, 3 bases at V and 0 bases at J, with 10 bases in the middle. The CDR3 DNA reads TGTGCCAGCAGCTCGGTGGGTGGTAGCAATCAGCCCCAGCATTTT. Its translation is CASSSVGGSNQPQHF.

The gene calls are TRBV11-2 and TRBJ2-7; a possible D gene is TRBD1 (5 bases). The CDR3 runs 14 residues. Looked up from germline, CDR1 is SGHAT and CDR2 is FQNNGV. Trimming pared 6 bases from V and 5 bases from J, leaving 17 bases between. CDR3 protein: CASSEVTDRDEQYF. CDR3 nucleotide sequence: TGTGCCAGCAGTGAAGTGACAGATAGGGACGAGCAGTACTTC.